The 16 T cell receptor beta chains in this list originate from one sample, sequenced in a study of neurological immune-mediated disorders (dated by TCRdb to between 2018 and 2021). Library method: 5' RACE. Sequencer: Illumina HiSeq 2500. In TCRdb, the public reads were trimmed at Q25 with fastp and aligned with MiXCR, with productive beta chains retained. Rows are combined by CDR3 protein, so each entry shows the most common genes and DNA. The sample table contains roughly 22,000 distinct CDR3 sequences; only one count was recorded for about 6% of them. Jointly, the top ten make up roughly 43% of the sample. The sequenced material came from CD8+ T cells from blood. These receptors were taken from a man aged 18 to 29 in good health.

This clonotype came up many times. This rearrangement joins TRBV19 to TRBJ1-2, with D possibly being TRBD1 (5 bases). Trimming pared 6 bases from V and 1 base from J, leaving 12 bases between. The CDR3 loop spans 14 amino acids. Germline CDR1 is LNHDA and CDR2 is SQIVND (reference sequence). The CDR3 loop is CASSQTGRNYGYTF. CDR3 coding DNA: TGTGCCAGTAGCCAAACGGGACGTAACTATGGCTACACCTTC.

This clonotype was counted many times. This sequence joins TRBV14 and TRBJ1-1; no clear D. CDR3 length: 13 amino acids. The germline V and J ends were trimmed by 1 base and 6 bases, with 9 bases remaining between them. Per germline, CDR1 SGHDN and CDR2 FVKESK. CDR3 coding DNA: TGTGCCAGCAGCCAAGCCGCAGGCTCTGAAGCTTTCTTT. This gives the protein CASSQAAGSEAFF.

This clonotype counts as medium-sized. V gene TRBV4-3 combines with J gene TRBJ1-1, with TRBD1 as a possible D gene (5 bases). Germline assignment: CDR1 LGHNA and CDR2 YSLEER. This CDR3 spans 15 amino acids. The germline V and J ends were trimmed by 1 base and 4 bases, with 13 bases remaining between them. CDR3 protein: CASSQGARVSTEAFF. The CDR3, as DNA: TGCGCCAGCAGCCAAGGGGCCAGGGTGAGCACTGAAGCTTTCTTT.

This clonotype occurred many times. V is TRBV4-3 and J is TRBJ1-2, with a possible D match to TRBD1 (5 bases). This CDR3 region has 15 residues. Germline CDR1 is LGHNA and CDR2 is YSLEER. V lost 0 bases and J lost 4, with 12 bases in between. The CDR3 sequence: CASSQEAGSGYGYTF. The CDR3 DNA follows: TGCGCCAGCAGCCAAGAAGCAGGGTCTGGCTATGGCTACACCTTC.

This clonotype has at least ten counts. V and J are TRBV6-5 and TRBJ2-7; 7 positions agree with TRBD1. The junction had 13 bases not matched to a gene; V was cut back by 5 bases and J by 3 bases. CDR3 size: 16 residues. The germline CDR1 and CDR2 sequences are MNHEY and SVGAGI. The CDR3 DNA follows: TGTGCCAGCAGTCTCGTTTACACCGGGACAGACTACGAGCAGTACTTC. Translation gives CASSLVYTGTDYEQYF.

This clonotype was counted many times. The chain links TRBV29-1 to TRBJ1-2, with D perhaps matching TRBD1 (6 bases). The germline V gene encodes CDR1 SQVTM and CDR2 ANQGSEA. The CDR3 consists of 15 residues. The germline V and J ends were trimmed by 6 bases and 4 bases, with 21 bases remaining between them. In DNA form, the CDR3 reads TGCAGCGTACCCACCGGGACACCTCTCGGCTATGGCTACACCTTC. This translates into CSVPTGTPLGYGYTF.

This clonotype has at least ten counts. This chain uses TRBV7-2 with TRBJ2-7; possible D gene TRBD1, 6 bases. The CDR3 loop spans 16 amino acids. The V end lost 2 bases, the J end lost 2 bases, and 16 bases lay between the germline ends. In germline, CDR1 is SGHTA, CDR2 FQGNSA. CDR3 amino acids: CASSLPTHRVTYEQYF. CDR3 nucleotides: TGTGCCAGCAGCTTACCGACCCACAGGGTTACCTACGAGCAGTACTTC.

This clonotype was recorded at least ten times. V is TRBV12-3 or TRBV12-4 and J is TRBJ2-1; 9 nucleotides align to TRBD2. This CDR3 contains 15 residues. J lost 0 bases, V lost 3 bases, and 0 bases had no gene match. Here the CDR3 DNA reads TGTGCCAGCAGTTTTAGCGGGAGCTCCTACAATGAGCAGTTCTTC. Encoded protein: CASSFSGSSYNEQFF.

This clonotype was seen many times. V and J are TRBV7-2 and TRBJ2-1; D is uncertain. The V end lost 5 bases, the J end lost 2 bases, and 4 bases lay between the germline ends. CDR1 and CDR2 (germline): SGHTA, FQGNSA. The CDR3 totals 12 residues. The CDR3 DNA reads TGTGCCAGCAGCGGTACCTACAATGAGCAGTTCTTC. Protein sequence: CASSGTYNEQFF.

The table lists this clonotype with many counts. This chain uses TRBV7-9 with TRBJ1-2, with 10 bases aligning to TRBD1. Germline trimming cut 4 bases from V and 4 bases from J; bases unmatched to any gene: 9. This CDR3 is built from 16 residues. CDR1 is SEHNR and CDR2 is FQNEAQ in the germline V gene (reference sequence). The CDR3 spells CASSYPGQGLSYGYTF. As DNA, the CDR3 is TGTGCCAGCAGCTACCCGGGACAGGGGCTTAGCTATGGCTACACCTTC.

The CDR3 DNA sequence: TGTGCCAGCAGCTTAGGGGTGACTAGCGGGGGAACTGAATACGAGCAGTACTTC. It is translated as CASSLGVTSGGTEYEQYF. This chain joins TRBV7-2 and TRBJ2-7; TRBD2 matches 12 bases. CDR1 and CDR2 (germline): SGHTA, FQGNSA. The J segment lost 4 bases and the V segment lost 1 base, leaving 11 bases of the junction unmatched. The CDR3 sequence is 18 residues long.

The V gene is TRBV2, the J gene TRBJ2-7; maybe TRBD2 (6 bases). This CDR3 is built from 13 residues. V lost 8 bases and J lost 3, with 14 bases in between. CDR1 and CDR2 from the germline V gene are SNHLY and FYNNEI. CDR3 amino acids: CASGAAGNYEQYF. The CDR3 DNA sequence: TGTGCCAGCGGGGCGGCGGGGAACTACGAGCAGTACTTC.

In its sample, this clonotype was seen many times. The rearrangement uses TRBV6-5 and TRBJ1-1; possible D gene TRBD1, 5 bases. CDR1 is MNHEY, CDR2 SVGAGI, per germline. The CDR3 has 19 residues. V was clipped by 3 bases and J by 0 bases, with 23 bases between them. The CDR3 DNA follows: TGTGCCAGCAGTTATAAGGGAGGGGAGGACGGTGAAGTGAACACTGAAGCTTTCTTT. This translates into CASSYKGGEDGEVNTEAFF.

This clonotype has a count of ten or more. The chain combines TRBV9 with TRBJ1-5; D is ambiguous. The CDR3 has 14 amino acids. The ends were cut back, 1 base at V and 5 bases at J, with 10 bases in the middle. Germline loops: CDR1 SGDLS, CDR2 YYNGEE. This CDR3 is CASSVLPGDQPQHF. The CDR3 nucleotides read TGTGCCAGCAGCGTATTACCGGGAGATCAGCCCCAGCATTTT.

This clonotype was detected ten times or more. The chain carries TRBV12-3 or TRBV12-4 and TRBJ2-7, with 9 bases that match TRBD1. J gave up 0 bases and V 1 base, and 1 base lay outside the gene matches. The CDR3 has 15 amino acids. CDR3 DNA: TGTGCCAGCAGTTTAGGGACAGGGGCCTCCTACGAGCAGTACTTC. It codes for CASSLGTGASYEQYF.

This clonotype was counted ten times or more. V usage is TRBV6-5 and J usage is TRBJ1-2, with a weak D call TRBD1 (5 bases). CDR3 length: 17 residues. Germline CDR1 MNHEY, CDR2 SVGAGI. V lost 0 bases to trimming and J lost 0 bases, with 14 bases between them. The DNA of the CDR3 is TGTGCCAGCAGTTACTCGGGGCAGCCACATACTAACTATGGCTACACCTTC. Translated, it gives CASSYSGQPHTNYGYTF.